This T cell receptor beta chain was documented in a study of cytomegalovirus exposure and HLA in healthy donors. Study context: Prior work identified under 130 million unique TCR beta sequences in 190 million or so T cells. Notes on the study in general: Some TCR beta chains (roughly 150 of them) were listed as cytomegalovirus-associated.

Germline CDR1 is SGHRS and CDR2 is YFSETQ. The CDR3 totals 15 residues. Trimming left V 0 bases short and J 7 bases short, with 16 bases between. Healthy bone marrow donors formed the donor group. The PCR ran on 60 Vbeta and 13 Jbeta primers. Here immunoSEQ multiplex PCR was the method, and the copy in TCRdb shows in-frame clones only, minus some. The sample comprises about 150,000 clones, about four fifths of which are singletons, and less than 3.5% rests with the top ten. On this clone: Its antigen is unidentified.

V is TRBV5-1 and J is TRBJ1-1, with D possibly matching TRBD1 (5 bases). Sequencing input: PBMCs. This TCR was sampled from a man between 18 and 35 years old in good health and CMV-seronegative. The CDR3, as DNA: TGCGCCAGCAGCTTGGACCATCGGGCGGGGGGTGAAGCTTTCTTT. Residues: CASSLDHRAGGEAFF.